These 26 T cell receptor beta chains were sequenced from one sample in a study of blood T cell repertoires in COVID-19. Repertoires were generated with immunoSEQ multiplex PCR, while TCRdb's copy carries only in-frame clones and drops some. The sample carries about 160,000 clones, roughly 87% recorded once. The sample taken for sequencing was PBMCs or T cells enriched from blood (not recorded which). These receptors were taken from a woman aged 45-65 years who had recovered from COVID-19.

The chain combines TRBV7-2 with TRBJ2-7, with D unclear. The CDR3 has 14 residues. With 1 base removed from V and 0 bases from J, the gap between germline ends came to 7 bases. The V gene's germline CDR1 is SGHTA and CDR2 FQGNSA. The CDR3 coding sequence is TGTGCCAGCAGCTTAGGTCACTCCTCCTACGAGCAGTACTTC. The encoded protein is CASSLGHSSYEQYF. The whole variable domain, filled in from reference TRBV7-2 and TRBJ2-7, reads GAGVSQSPSNKVTEKGKDVELRCDPISGHTALYWYRQSLGQGLEFLIYFQGNSAPDKSGLPSDRFSAERTGGSVSTLTIQRTQQEDSAVYLCASSLGHSSYEQYFGPGTRLTVT.

V and J are TRBV11-3 and TRBJ2-5; a weak D match, TRBD2 (5 bases). This CDR3 comprises 11 residues. The germline V gene encodes CDR1 SGHNT and CDR2 YENEEA. The germline V and J ends were trimmed by 4 bases and 7 bases, with 7 bases remaining between them. CDR3 bases: TGTGCCAGCAGCTCGGGATCGACCCAGTACTTC. It is translated as CASSSGSTQYF. The whole variable domain, remainder taken from reference TRBV11-3 and TRBJ2-5, is EAGVVQSPRYKIIEKKQPVAFWCNPISGHNTLYWYLQNLGQGPELLIRYENEEAVDDSQLPKDRFSAERLKGVDSTLKIQPAELGDSAVYLCASSSGSTQYFGPGTRLLVL.

This clone showed up just once. V usage is TRBV7-2 and J usage is TRBJ2-1, with 7 bases identical to TRBD2. The germline V gene encodes CDR1 SGHTA and CDR2 FQGNSA. Trimming at V came to 5 bases and at J to 10 bases, leaving 14 bases not matched to a gene. The CDR3 runs 15 residues. The CDR3 sequence is CASSRGGENGREQFF. The CDR3 nucleotides are TGTGCCAGCAGCCGTGGGGGGGAAAACGGACGGGAGCAGTTCTTC. Full variable domain (missing parts from reference TRBV7-2 and TRBJ2-1): GAGVSQSPSNKVTEKGKDVELRCDPISGHTALYWYRQSLGQGLEFLIYFQGNSAPDKSGLPSDRFSAERTGGSVSTLTIQRTQQEDSAVYLCASSRGGENGREQFFGPGTRLTVL.

The CDR3, as DNA: TGTGCCAGTGAGGGATATGACGAGCAGTACTTC. Translation: CASEGYDEQYF. This chain joins TRBV7-5 and TRBJ2-7; the listed D gene, TRBD2, was not tested against the DNA. TRBV7-5 is a pseudogene locus. CDR3 length equals 11 residues.

With regard to this clone: An end of the junction does not agree with germline; a read error may underlie this. The V gene is TRBV7-3, the J gene TRBJ2-7; no firm D call. CDR1 is SGHTA and CDR2 is FQGTGA in the germline V gene. The CDR3 extends over 10 amino acids. Written as DNA, the CDR3 is TGTGCCAGCAGTTTATACTCTTTGAACTTC. This gives the protein CASSLYSLNF.

J is TRBJ1-2 and V is TRBV7-2, with D possibly being TRBD1 (6 bases). The CDR3 length is 17 residues. Germline assignment: CDR1 SGHTA and CDR2 FQGNSA. Trimming took 0 bases from V and 7 from J, leaving 21 bases between them. The CDR3 DNA reads TGTGCCAGCAGCTTAGCGATTGCGGGGGCAGGGAACCTTGGCTACACCTTC. Protein: CASSLAIAGAGNLGYTF.

V is TRBV2 and J is TRBJ2-1; 11 bases line up with TRBD2. With 2 bases clipped from V and 6 bases from J, the junction kept 3 bases outside the gene matches. The CDR3 has 15 amino acids. The germline CDR1 and CDR2 sequences are SNHLY and FYNNEI. CDR3 coding DNA: TGTGCCAGCAGTGAATTCGGACTAGCGGGCAATGAGCAGTTCTTC. It is translated as CASSEFGLAGNEQFF.

The chain carries TRBV28 and TRBJ1-6, with D possibly TRBD1 on 6 matching bases. The V gene lost 3 bases and the J gene lost 2 bases, with 11 bases spanning the gap. Germline V lookup: CDR1 MDHEN, CDR2 SYDVKM. The CDR3 is made up of 16 amino acids. The CDR3 here is CASSFQTGPYNSPLHF. DNA for the CDR3: TGTGCCAGCAGTTTTCAGACAGGACCCTATAATTCACCCCTCCACTTT.

CDR3 DNA: TGTGCCAGCAGTGAAGCGCTAGCGGGAGTGAATCCCTACAATGAGCAGTTCTTC. It specifies CASSEALAGVNPYNEQFF. The V gene is TRBV25-1, the J gene TRBJ2-1, with 10 positions matching TRBD2. Germline trimming cut 2 bases from V and 2 bases from J; bases unmatched to any gene: 9. CDR3 length: 18 residues. Germline V CDR1 and CDR2: MGHDK, SYGVNS.

The genes are TRBV19 and TRBJ1-1, with a tentative D call TRBD1 (6 bases). The CDR3 totals 14 residues. Deletions cut 7 bases from V and 0 bases from J, with 12 bases between. Germline V gene data show CDR1 as LNHDA and CDR2 as SQIVND (reference sequence). The CDR3 DNA reads TGTGCCAGTAAGGCAGGGGAATTGAACACTGAAGCTTTCTTT. It yields the protein CASKAGELNTEAFF.

This clone was counted between two and nine times. The chain carries TRBV7-8 and TRBJ1-5; D gene unclear. Per the germline V gene, CDR1 is SGHVS and CDR2 is FQNEAQ. The germline V and J ends were trimmed by 2 bases and 7 bases, with 15 bases remaining between them. The CDR3 spans 15 residues. CDR3 in DNA: TGTGCCAGCAGCTTAACGGACGCGGGCAGCCAGCCCCAGCATTTT. It codes for CASSLTDAGSQPQHF. Based on the CDR3 plus reference TRBV7-8 and TRBJ1-5, the full variable domain is GAGVSQSPRYKVAKRGQDVALRCDPISGHVSLFWYQQALGQGPEFLTYFQNEAQLDKSGLPSDRFFAERPEGSVSTLKIQRTQQEDSAVYLCASSLTDAGSQPQHFGDGTRLSIL.

The gene calls are TRBV25-1 and TRBJ1-1; D is undetermined. The V end lost 4 bases, the J end lost 3 bases, and 15 bases lay between the germline ends. CDR1 and CDR2 from the germline V gene are MGHDK and SYGVNS. The CDR3 loop spans 15 amino acids. CDR3 in DNA: TGTGCCAGCAGTGCGCAGAGCCCGAGGGACACTGAAGCTTTCTTT. It yields the protein CASSAQSPRDTEAFF.

In regard to this clone: Other DNA sequences in the sample encode the same CDR3. The chain links TRBV11-2 to TRBJ1-3; the D is unclear. With 1 base removed from V and 4 bases from J, the gap between germline ends came to 5 bases. The germline V gene has CDR1 SGHAT and CDR2 FQNNGV. The CDR3 sequence is 13 residues long. DNA for the CDR3: TGTGCCAGCAGCTTAGCGGGGGGAAACACCATATATTTT. It yields the protein CASSLAGGNTIYF.

This chain links TRBV5-1 with TRBJ2-5, with D possibly TRBD1 on 7 matching bases. With 0 bases removed from V and 5 bases from J, the gap between germline ends came to 14 bases. Germline CDR1 is SGHRS and CDR2 is YFSETQ. This CDR3 has 15 amino acids. As DNA, the CDR3 is TGCGCCAGCAGCTTGGATCGGCAGGGGGGTGAGACCCAGTACTTC. It encodes CASSLDRQGGETQYF.

CDR3 loop: CASSPGSGGRPHEQYF. The CDR3 DNA sequence: TGTGCCAGCAGTCCCGGCTCTGGCGGGAGGCCCCACGAGCAGTACTTC. The rearrangement joins TRBV28 to TRBJ2-7; 8 bases are shared with TRBD2. Germline values: CDR1 MDHEN, CDR2 SYDVKM. The ends lost 5 bases at V and 5 bases at J; junction bases unmatched: 14. This CDR3 has 16 residues.

The J gene is TRBJ2-6, the V gene TRBV3-1 (or the pseudogene TRBV3-2); D is possibly TRBD2 (7 bases). This CDR3 is built from 17 residues. Germline CDR1 and CDR2: LGHDT and YNNKEL (reference sequence). Trimming left V 4 bases short and J 3 bases short, with 16 bases between. The CDR3 DNA reads as TGTGCCAGCAGCCCCCCTTGGGGGGGCGGTGGGGCCAACGTCCTGACTTTC. Protein product: CASSPPWGGGGANVLTF.

The chain has TRBV29-1 and TRBJ1-1; TRBD1 might be the D (5 bases). The V end was cut by 2 bases, the J end by 5 bases, with 12 bases between. Germline V gene lookup returns CDR1 SQVTM and CDR2 ANQGSEA. The CDR3 spans 13 residues. The chain's CDR3 is CSVEIGGGTEAFF. CDR3 nucleotides: TGCAGCGTTGAAATCGGCGGGGGGACTGAAGCTTTCTTT.

The DNA for the CDR3 is TGTGCCAGCAGCTTGGGGTGGGGGGATGAAAAACTGTTTTTT. This codes for CASSLGWGDEKLFF. This chain links TRBV5-5 with TRBJ1-4, with D possibly being TRBD1 (5 bases). Trimming took off 0 bases at V and 6 bases at J, with 9 bases between the two ends. In germline, CDR1 is SGHKS, CDR2 YYEKEE (reference sequence). The CDR3 has 14 amino acids.

The chain carries TRBV18 and TRBJ1-3, with 7 bases that match TRBD1. This CDR3 has 16 residues. Germline trimming cut 5 bases from V and 0 bases from J; bases unmatched to any gene: 7. The germline V gene has CDR1 KGHSH and CDR2 LQKENI. The CDR3 nucleotides read TGTGCCAGCTCAAGACCGGGACAGAGCTCTGGAAACACCATATATTTT. It yields the protein CASSRPGQSSGNTIYF.

This chain connects TRBV11-2 to TRBJ2-1, with TRBD2 matching 12 bases. J gave up 2 bases and V 0 bases, and 8 bases lay outside the gene matches. CDR1 is SGHAT, CDR2 FQNNGV, per germline. The CDR3 contains 19 residues. CDR3 protein: CASSLEGGASGRAYNEQFF. The DNA for the CDR3 is TGTGCCAGCAGCTTAGAGGGAGGAGCTAGCGGGAGGGCCTACAATGAGCAGTTCTTC.

The chain is built from TRBV30 and TRBJ1-5; TRBD1 matches at 10 bases. Germline CDR1 is GTSNPN and CDR2 is SVGIG (reference sequence). Trimming took 3 bases from V and 4 from J; bases not matched to a gene: 6. This CDR3 has 15 residues. In DNA, the CDR3 is TGTGCCTGGAGACTCGGGACAGGGGAAAATCAGCCCCAGCATTTT. This sequence encodes CAWRLGTGENQPQHF.

As DNA, the CDR3 is TGCGCCAGCAGCGTCCCATCCGGACAGGGGTATTCACCCCTCCACTTT. Its protein product is CASSVPSGQGYSPLHF. The chain employs TRBV5-1 and TRBJ1-6, with 9 bases that match TRBD1. Unmatched junction bases numbered 10, after V lost 4 bases and J lost 8 bases. The CDR3 runs to 16 residues. CDR1 SGHRS and CDR2 YFSETQ come from the germline V gene.

In this sample, this clone turned up a few times. The rearrangement links TRBV5-1 to TRBJ1-5, with 10 bases lining up with TRBD1. CDR1 is SGHRS, CDR2 YFSETQ, per germline. The CDR3 is made up of 15 amino acids. Trimming cost V 2 bases and J 5 bases; bases outside gene matches: 4. CDR3 in DNA: TGCGCCAGCAGCTTAGGGACAGGGGAGGATCAGCCCCAGCATTTT. It yields the protein CASSLGTGEDQPQHF.

This sequence joins TRBV7-8 and TRBJ2-1; D might be TRBD2 (6 bases). Trimming took off 5 bases at V and 1 base at J, with 15 bases between the two ends. Per germline, CDR1 SGHVS and CDR2 FQNEAQ. The CDR3 totals 16 residues. The CDR3 bases are TGTGCCAGCAGCAGAGACGTGGGAGGATCCTACAATGAGCAGTTCTTC. Translating gives CASSRDVGGSYNEQFF.

The rearrangement links TRBV28 to TRBJ2-7; D is undetermined. V lost 4 bases and J lost 3, with 13 bases in between. This CDR3 spans 14 amino acids. Germline values: CDR1 MDHEN, CDR2 SYDVKM. The CDR3 loop reads CASSYRLGHYEQYF. DNA for the CDR3: TGTGCCAGCAGTTACAGATTGGGCCACTACGAGCAGTACTTC.

The chain couples TRBV18 to TRBJ2-1, with D tentatively TRBD2 (5 bases). The CDR3 sequence is 14 residues long. Germline lookup yields CDR1 KGHSH and CDR2 LQKENI. Trimming cost V 0 bases and J 7 bases, with 10 bases left between them. Here the CDR3 reads CASSPPASWNEQFF. CDR3 in DNA: TGTGCCAGCTCACCACCCGCTAGCTGGAATGAGCAGTTCTTC.